This record looks at one T cell receptor beta chain sequence and its context. The CDR3 has 13 amino acids. From germline, CDR1 is SGHAT and CDR2 FQNNGV. Trimming removed 8 bases from V and 3 bases from J, with 13 bases in between. Assay execution proceeded at the deep level. TCRdb's table, derived via immunoSEQ multiplex PCR, lists solely in-frame clones and lacks some. The table includes approximately 600,000 clones, roughly 95% detected once. The data were taken from a study of shared clonotypes between healthy human individuals. About the study: Every donor yielded three CD4 naive, three CD4 memory, two CD8 naive and one CD8 memory plate.

Positive CCR7 selection of CD45RO-negative cells yielded the naive CD8 cells, and terminally differentiated effector memory CD45RA+ cells were excluded. The sequence derives from a woman between 25 and 40 years old in good health. Sequencing was carried out using naive CD8+ T cells sorted from blood. This chain joins TRBV11-2 and TRBJ1-2, with D perhaps TRBD1 (6 bases). In DNA, the CDR3 is TGTGCCAGCGGACCTGGGACACACTATGGCTACACCTTC. Translation gives CASGPGTHYGYTF.